This entry lists 15 T cell receptor beta chains sequenced from one sample in a study of PD-1 blockade in classical Hodgkin lymphoma. Method: immunoSEQ multiplex PCR; TCRdb's copy keeps in-frame clones and lacks some. This sample has around 34,000 clones, with more than 80% found just once. Following autologous stem cell transplantation, relapse occurred in every patient, and exposure to brentuximab vedotin varied. By magnetic negative selection, CD4+ T cells were purified from thawed PBMCs. Material: CD4+ T cells from blood, obtained at baseline. These receptors all come from a human donor with classical Hodgkin lymphoma.

The J gene is TRBJ1-1, the V gene TRBV9; a weak D match, TRBD1 (5 bases). Germline V gene sequence: CDR1 SGDLS, CDR2 YYNGEE. The CDR3 has 14 residues. V was clipped by 4 bases and J by 4 bases, with 14 bases between them. The CDR3 is CASSLRWGGTEAFF. The CDR3 coding sequence is TGTGCCAGCAGCCTGAGGTGGGGGGGCACTGAAGCTTTCTTT.

This clone was counted between two and nine times. The J gene is TRBJ1-5, the V gene TRBV18; no definite D call. The CDR3 is 14 residues long. Trimming shortened V by 5 bases and J by 0 bases, and 8 bases separated the two germline ends. The germline V gene has CDR1 KGHSH and CDR2 LQKENI. The CDR3 sequence: CASSSSGSNQPQHF. The DNA of the CDR3 is TGTGCCAGCTCAAGTTCCGGTAGCAATCAGCCCCAGCATTTT.

The rearrangement joins TRBV5-1 to TRBJ2-1; 15 bases map to TRBD2. CDR1 and CDR2 (germline): SGHRS, YFSETQ. The CDR3 is made up of 16 amino acids. V shed 4 bases and J 4 bases; nucleotides not matched to a gene: 3. Here the CDR3 reads CASSHGLAGGYNEQFF. The CDR3 nucleotides read TGCGCCAGCAGCCATGGACTAGCGGGAGGGTACAATGAGCAGTTCTTC.

The J gene is TRBJ2-1, the V gene TRBV6-1; the D gene is possibly TRBD1 (5 bases). The V and J ends lost 1 base and 7 bases respectively, with 14 bases between them. This CDR3 is built from 15 residues. From germline, CDR1 is MNHNS and CDR2 SASEGT. The CDR3 DNA reads as TGTGCCAGCAGTGAAGAGGGCCAGGGCTATAATGAGCAGTTCTTC. Protein: CASSEEGQGYNEQFF.

This chain uses TRBV7-2 with TRBJ2-7; no definite D call. The CDR3 totals 11 residues. The germline V and J ends were trimmed by 5 bases and 5 bases, with 7 bases remaining between them. CDR1 is SGHTA, CDR2 FQGNSA, per germline. DNA of the CDR3: TGTGCCAGCAGCATGACCCACGAGCAGTACTTC. Translation gives CASSMTHEQYF.

This clone has only a few counts. The rearrangement uses TRBV5-5 and TRBJ1-1; D is unresolved. Germline assignment: CDR1 SGHKS and CDR2 YYEKEE (reference sequence). The CDR3 is 14 residues long. V was pared by 0 bases and J by 4 bases, with 10 bases between. CDR3 sequence (DNA): TGTGCCAGCAGCTTGGTAGGGCGGAGCACTGAAGCTTTCTTT. This codes for CASSLVGRSTEAFF.

This CDR3 reads CASSYSGDQPQHF. Here the CDR3 DNA reads TGTGCCAGCAGTTATTCCGGGGATCAGCCCCAGCATTTT. The chain recombines TRBV6-5 with TRBJ1-5, with unresolved D. Germline CDR1 is MNHEY and CDR2 is SVGAGI. Trimming cost V 3 bases and J 5 bases, with 8 bases left between them. CDR3 length: 13 amino acids.

The rearrangement uses TRBV5-1 and TRBJ2-7; 10 nucleotides align to TRBD1. The V and J ends lost 4 bases and 2 bases, in that order; junction bases with no gene match: 3. CDR1 is SGHRS, CDR2 YFSETQ, per germline. The CDR3 is made up of 14 amino acids. The CDR3 nucleotides are TGCGCCAGCAGCACCGGACAGGGGGCCTACGAGCAGTACTTC. Residues: CASSTGQGAYEQYF.

This chain links TRBV30 with TRBJ1-2, with D hard to call. V gave up 0 bases and J gave up 1 base, with 9 bases separating them. Germline V gives CDR1 GTSNPN, CDR2 SVGIG (reference sequence). The CDR3 covers 14 residues. CDR3 nucleotides: TGTGCCTGGAGTGTAAGGACTATTAACTATGGCTACACCTTC. Its translation is CAWSVRTINYGYTF.

Written as DNA, the CDR3 is TGTGCCAGTAGTAGAGACAGGGGAACCGGGGAGCTGTTTTTT. Residues: CASSRDRGTGELFF. This rearrangement joins TRBV19 to TRBJ2-2; 8 bases are a match to TRBD1. Germline loops: CDR1 LNHDA, CDR2 SQIVND (reference sequence). The CDR3 has 14 residues. V lost 4 bases to trimming and J lost 5 bases; unmatched junction nucleotides: 3.

This clone occurred once. The chain combines TRBV19 with TRBJ2-1, with D perhaps assigned TRBD1 or TRBD2 (5 bases each). CDR1 LNHDA and CDR2 SQIVND come from the germline V gene (reference sequence). The CDR3 covers 15 residues. Trimming removed 6 bases at V and 7 bases at J, with 19 bases between. The DNA for the CDR3 is TGTGCCAGTAGCACCGGGACGGTGGGTAGGAATGAGCAGTTCTTC. This sequence encodes CASSTGTVGRNEQFF.

This sequence joins TRBV11-2 and TRBJ2-1; D is uncertain. The CDR3 is 14 amino acids. Trimming left V 4 bases short and J 6 bases short, with 13 bases between. CDR1 SGHAT and CDR2 FQNNGV come from the germline V gene. The CDR3 coding sequence is TGTGCCAGCAGCTCCGGGTCCGAAATCAATGAGCAGTTCTTC. As protein: CASSSGSEINEQFF.

This sequence joins TRBV27 and TRBJ2-7, with 7 bases identical to TRBD1. The CDR3 is 14 amino acids. In germline, CDR1 is MNHEY, CDR2 SMNVEV (reference sequence). J gave up 0 bases and V 4 bases, and 3 bases lay outside the gene matches. CDR3 nucleotide sequence: TGTGCCAGCAGTTACGGACAGGCCTCCTACGAGCAGTACTTC. This codes for CASSYGQASYEQYF.

The genes are TRBV27 and TRBJ1-5; D remains unclear. The CDR3 length is 12 residues. Germline CDR1 is MNHEY and CDR2 is SMNVEV (reference sequence). Between the trimmed V and J ends, which lost 8 bases and 1 base, there was a span of 6 bases. As DNA, the CDR3 is TGTGCCAGCTCCACGAGCAATCAGCCCCAGCATTTT. It yields the protein CASSTSNQPQHF.

This chain joins TRBV5-4 and TRBJ1-1, with no clear D. Trimming left V 2 bases short and J 1 base short, with 9 bases between. This CDR3 has 14 amino acids. Looked up from germline, CDR1 is SGHNT and CDR2 is YYREEE (reference sequence). The DNA of the CDR3 is TGTGCCAGCAGCTTCTCGTCGGGGAACACTGAAGCTTTCTTT. This translates into CASSFSSGNTEAFF. The variable domain in full, completed from reference TRBV5-4 and TRBJ1-1, reads ETGVTQSPTHLIKTRGQQVTLRCSSQSGHNTVSWYQQALGQGPQFIFQYYREEENGRGNFPPRFSGLQFPNYSSELNVNALELDDSALYLCASSFSSGNTEAFFGQGTRLTVV.